This passage covers 28 T cell receptor beta chains from one sample sequenced in a study of shared clonotypes between healthy human individuals. Data came from immunoSEQ multiplex PCR; TCRdb stores just in-frame clones and leaves some out. The sample has 2.3 million or so clones, about 92% seen once. The sequencing sample was made of naive CD4+ T cells from PBMCs. The subset is: CD45RA+ positively selected. These receptor sequences come from a man between 18 and 29 years old in good health. Some clones in this sample may be carry-over from other donors' samples.

This chain connects TRBV11-2 to TRBJ2-5, with TRBD2 matching over 10 bases. Germline values: CDR1 SGHAT, CDR2 FQNNGV. J was trimmed by 4 bases and V by 5 bases; bases with no gene match: 13. This CDR3 comprises 17 residues. The DNA for the CDR3 is TGTGCCAGCAGCATCGACAGGAGGACTAGCGGTCCAGAGACCCAGTACTTC. Translation gives CASSIDRRTSGPETQYF. Full variable domain (remainder filled in from reference TRBV11-2 and TRBJ2-5): EAGVAQSPRYKIIEKRQSVAFWCNPISGHATLYWYQQILGQGPKLLIQFQNNGVVDDSQLPKDRFSAERLKGVDSTLKIQPAKLEDSAVYLCASSIDRRTSGPETQYFGPGTRLLVL.

The V gene is TRBV29-1, the J gene TRBJ1-2, with 9 bases identical to TRBD1. CDR1 and CDR2 (germline): SQVTM, ANQGSEA. V trimming: 5 bases; J trimming: 3 bases; junction bases outside the gene matches: 10. This CDR3 spans 15 amino acids. Here the CDR3 DNA reads TGCAGCGTTTTCCGGGGGGGACAGGGCGACTATGGCTACACCTTC. It specifies CSVFRGGQGDYGYTF.

This chain connects TRBV6-5 to TRBJ1-5, with TRBD1 matching 8 bases. V gave up 5 bases and J gave up 9 bases; unmatched junction bases: 9. Germline CDR1 and CDR2: MNHEY and SVGAGI. This CDR3 comprises 14 residues. CDR3 protein: CASSIDRGRWPQHF. Written as DNA, the CDR3 is TGTGCCAGCAGTATAGACAGGGGAAGGTGGCCCCAGCATTTT.

The chain recombines TRBV18 with TRBJ2-7, with TRBD1 matching 10 bases. CDR3 length equals 15 residues. Trimming took 4 bases from V and 3 from J; bases not matched to a gene: 6. Germline values: CDR1 KGHSH, CDR2 LQKENI. The CDR3 nucleotides are TGTGCCAGCTCACGAAAGGGACAGGGGATCTACGAGCAGTACTTC. It codes for CASSRKGQGIYEQYF.

The rearrangement links TRBV9 to TRBJ2-3, with no clear D. Germline V gene lookup returns CDR1 SGDLS and CDR2 YYNGEE. There are 13 residues in the CDR3. V gave up 7 bases and J gave up 1 base, with 10 bases separating them. The CDR3 here is CASARGGTDTQYF. The CDR3 region has the DNA TGTGCCAGCGCCCGCGGCGGCACAGATACGCAGTATTTT.

The V gene is TRBV23-1, the J gene TRBJ2-3, with TRBD2 matching 7 bases. TRBV23-1 is marked as an open reading frame, function uncertain. The V gene end was trimmed by 3 bases and the J gene end by 11 bases; junction bases not matched to a gene: 17. This CDR3 spans 16 amino acids. CDR3 DNA sequence: TGCGCCAGCAGTCACGTCGGACTTTACCCGGGACTAATGCAGTATTTT. Residues: CASSHVGLYPGLMQYF.

The V gene is TRBV28, the J gene TRBJ2-6; D ambiguous. The germline V gene has CDR1 MDHEN and CDR2 SYDVKM. V gave up 4 bases and J gave up 0 bases, with 7 bases separating them. This CDR3 is 15 amino acids long. This chain's CDR3 is CASSSAPSGANVLTF. CDR3 nucleotide sequence: TGTGCCAGCAGTTCTGCTCCCTCTGGGGCCAACGTCCTGACTTTC.

Of note for this clone: This CDR3 is also generated by other DNA sequences in the sample. The chain links TRBV2 to TRBJ1-2; D remains ambiguous. Germline V gene data show CDR1 as SNHLY and CDR2 as FYNNEI. Trimming cost V 0 bases and J 4 bases, with 3 bases left between them. This CDR3 spans 12 amino acids. In DNA form, the CDR3 reads TGTGCCAGCAGTGAAGCCCGCTATGGCTACACCTTC. Translating gives CASSEARYGYTF.

The rearrangement uses TRBV9 and TRBJ1-2; D unresolved. This CDR3 spans 11 amino acids. The V gene lost 0 bases and the J gene lost 8 bases, with 5 bases spanning the gap. CDR1 is SGDLS and CDR2 is YYNGEE in the germline V gene. The CDR3 DNA is TGTGCCAGCAGCGTAGGCCAAGGCTACACCTTC. Translation: CASSVGQGYTF.

Points on this clone: A much larger clone differs by one base, so this may be a read error. This CDR3 is also generated by other DNA sequences in the sample. V gene TRBV27 combines with J gene TRBJ2-5, with unresolved D. V shed 2 bases and J shed 2 bases, with 0 bases lying between them. Germline CDR1 MNHEY, CDR2 SMNVEV (reference sequence). This CDR3 region has 11 residues. The CDR3 DNA reads as TGTGCCAGCAGTTTACAAGAGACCCAGTACTTC. Residues: CASSLQETQYF.

With respect to this clone: Other DNA sequences in the sample encode the same CDR3. The chain uses TRBV7-9 and TRBJ2-7; a weak D match, TRBD1 (6 bases). V was shortened by 2 bases and J by 2 bases, with 10 bases between the two germline ends. This CDR3 is built from 14 residues. CDR1 and CDR2 (germline): SEHNR, FQNEAQ (reference sequence). CDR3: CASSLLQGAYEQYF. CDR3 nucleotides: TGTGCCAGCAGCTTACTACAGGGTGCCTACGAGCAGTACTTC. Together with reference TRBV7-9 and TRBJ2-7, the CDR3 gives the full variable domain: DTGVSQNPRHKITKRGQNVTFRCDPISEHNRLYWYRQTLGQGPEFLTYFQNEAQLEKSRLLSDRFSAERPKGSFSTLEIQRTEQGDSAMYLCASSLLQGAYEQYFGPGTRLTVT.

This clone was counted a single time. This chain joins TRBV15 and TRBJ2-2, with D perhaps assigned TRBD1 or TRBD2 (5 bases each). Trimming shortened V by 5 bases and J by 0 bases, and 22 bases separated the two germline ends. This CDR3 contains 19 residues. CDR1 LNHNV and CDR2 YYDKDF come from the germline V gene (reference sequence). The CDR3 loop reads CATSGTRSDSASNTGELFF. For the CDR3, the DNA is TGTGCCACCAGCGGCACTAGAAGCGACAGTGCCTCGAACACCGGGGAGCTGTTTTTT.

The chain uses TRBV28 and TRBJ2-7; D might be TRBD2 (5 bases). V was shortened by 6 bases and J by 2 bases, with 17 bases between the two germline ends. CDR1 and CDR2 from the germline V gene are MDHEN and SYDVKM. The CDR3 covers 15 residues. In DNA, the CDR3 is TGTGCCAGCAGCCCTCGGGGAGTGGGCACCTACGAGCAGTACTTC. It specifies CASSPRGVGTYEQYF.

The chain employs TRBV7-2 and TRBJ2-6, with D maybe TRBD1 (6 bases). This CDR3 spans 17 amino acids. V dropped 5 bases and J dropped 0 bases, with 14 bases sitting between them. Per germline, CDR1 SGHTA and CDR2 FQGNSA. CDR3 loop: CASSRGSPYSGANVLTF. In DNA form, the CDR3 reads TGTGCCAGCAGCAGGGGGTCCCCTTACTCTGGGGCCAACGTCCTGACTTTC.

This clone was recorded a few times. Additional DNA sequences in this sample encode the identical CDR3. The chain uses TRBV27 and TRBJ1-3; perhaps TRBD1 as D (6 bases). Germline V gene sequence: CDR1 MNHEY, CDR2 SMNVEV (reference sequence). The CDR3 is 14 amino acids. V dropped 0 bases and J dropped 3 bases, with 6 bases sitting between them. The CDR3 here is CASSLSGGGNTIYF. In DNA, the CDR3 is TGTGCCAGCAGTTTATCAGGGGGTGGAAACACCATATATTTT.

The genes are TRBV5-6 and TRBJ2-1; D possibly corresponds to TRBD1 (6 bases). Germline assignment: CDR1 SGHDT and CDR2 YYEEEE. CDR3 length: 14 residues. Trimming took 1 base from V and 6 from J, leaving 11 bases between them. The CDR3 region is CASSLPRGTNEQFF. As DNA, the CDR3 is TGTGCCAGCAGCTTGCCCAGGGGAACCAATGAGCAGTTCTTC.

V usage is TRBV27 and J usage is TRBJ2-1; no reliable D call. The CDR3 contains 15 residues. CDR1 is MNHEY and CDR2 is SMNVEV in the germline V gene (reference sequence). V was trimmed by 2 bases and J by 10 bases, leaving 18 bases between them. In DNA, the CDR3 is TGTGCCAGCAGTTTACCCCTCGCCCGAATAGAGGAGCAGTTCTTC. Translation: CASSLPLARIEEQFF.

This chain uses TRBV27 with TRBJ2-7; D is perhaps TRBD1 or TRBD2 (6 bases each). Per germline, CDR1 MNHEY and CDR2 SMNVEV (reference sequence). The CDR3 is 16 residues long. V was trimmed by 5 bases and J by 6 bases, leaving 23 bases between them. CDR3 in amino acids: CASSPSRERGMGEQYF. CDR3 sequence (DNA): TGTGCCAGCAGTCCCTCGCGGGAAAGGGGGATGGGCGAGCAGTACTTC.

The V gene is TRBV7-9, the J gene TRBJ1-2; D gene uncertain. The CDR3 spans 15 residues. V dropped 0 bases and J dropped 1 base, with 9 bases sitting between them. Germline CDR1 and CDR2: SEHNR and FQNEAQ (reference sequence). CDR3 sequence reads: CASSLAHLGNYGYTF. CDR3 nucleotide sequence: TGTGCCAGCAGCTTAGCTCACCTTGGTAACTATGGCTACACCTTC.

The chain joins TRBV29-1 to TRBJ2-7; D is perhaps TRBD1 (7 bases). CDR1 is SQVTM, CDR2 ANQGSEA, per germline. CDR3 size: 14 residues. V was trimmed by 6 bases and J by 2 bases, leaving 17 bases between them. The CDR3 sequence is CSVLAGQTPYEQYF. The CDR3 region has the DNA TGCAGCGTCCTTGCGGGACAGACACCCTACGAGCAGTACTTC.

This clone was counted a few times. J is TRBJ2-5 and V is TRBV7-2, with D maybe TRBD2 (6 bases). The CDR3 loop spans 16 amino acids. Germline-derived CDR1 and CDR2 are SGHTA and FQGNSA. With 5 bases removed from V and 5 bases from J, the gap between germline ends came to 21 bases. CDR3 DNA: TGTGCCAGCAGCCCATGGCGGGGTAGCCCGGGGGAGACCCAGTACTTC. It yields the protein CASSPWRGSPGETQYF.

The genes are TRBV7-2 and TRBJ2-7; possibly TRBD1 for D (6 bases). The ends were cut back, 5 bases at V and 2 bases at J, with 16 bases in the middle. The germline CDR1 and CDR2 sequences are SGHTA and FQGNSA. The CDR3 loop spans 15 amino acids. This CDR3 reads CASSLIRGPTYEQYF. CDR3 DNA sequence: TGTGCCAGCAGCCTGATCAGGGGCCCTACCTACGAGCAGTACTTC.

J is TRBJ1-5 and V is TRBV28; D is unresolved. Germline-derived CDR1 and CDR2 are MDHEN and SYDVKM. V gave up 6 bases and J gave up 3 bases, with 6 bases separating them. The CDR3 is made up of 12 amino acids. DNA of the CDR3: TGTGCCAGCAGATTCATCAATCAGCCCCAGCATTTT. It yields the protein CASRFINQPQHF.

The chain is built from TRBV28 and TRBJ2-3; D is perhaps TRBD1 (5 bases). The CDR3 length is 15 residues. V lost 3 bases, J lost 1 base, and 11 bases lay in between. From germline, CDR1 is MDHEN and CDR2 SYDVKM. CDR3 DNA sequence: TGTGCCAGCAGTTTGAGAAGGGGTCGCACAGATACGCAGTATTTT. Its protein product is CASSLRRGRTDTQYF. The variable domain in full, completed from reference TRBV28 and TRBJ2-3, reads DVKVTQSSRYLVKRTGEKVFLECVQDMDHENMFWYRQDPGLGLRLIYFSYDVKMKEKGDIPEGYSVSREKKERFSLILESASTNQTSMYLCASSLRRGRTDTQYFGPGTRLTVL.

This chain connects TRBV5-1 to TRBJ2-1; 8 bases map to TRBD1. The CDR3 has 15 amino acids. The V segment lost 2 bases and the J segment 4 bases; nucleotides outside the gene matches: 5. In germline, CDR1 is SGHRS, CDR2 YFSETQ. The CDR3 DNA is TGCGCCAGCAGCTTACAGGGGGGTGCATACAATGAGCAGTTCTTC. Translation: CASSLQGGAYNEQFF.

V is TRBV7-9 and J is TRBJ2-3, with D perhaps given as TRBD1 or TRBD2 (6 bases each). The CDR3 is 17 residues long. Per the germline V gene, CDR1 is SEHNR and CDR2 is FQNEAQ (reference sequence). V was clipped by 5 bases and J by 0 bases, with 18 bases between them. CDR3 sequence: CASSPRGEPTSTDTQYF. In DNA, the CDR3 is TGTGCCAGCAGCCCGAGGGGGGAACCGACTAGCACAGATACGCAGTATTTT.

V is TRBV2 and J is TRBJ1-2; 9 nucleotides match TRBD1. The length of the CDR3 is 15 residues. V lost 3 bases and J lost 1; bases outside the gene matches: 3. Per the germline V gene, CDR1 is SNHLY and CDR2 is FYNNEI. CDR3 in DNA: TGTGCCAGCAGTGAGGGGGACAGGGTTAACTATGGCTACACCTTC. It yields the protein CASSEGDRVNYGYTF.

V usage is TRBV29-1 and J usage is TRBJ2-5, with TRBD2 matching over 11 bases. Germline lookup yields CDR1 SQVTM and CDR2 ANQGSEA. Losses at the gene ends were 3 bases for V and 8 bases for J; bases not matched to a gene: 5. This CDR3 is 13 amino acids long. CDR3 bases: TGCAGCGTTGACGTTCTAGCGGGAGGAACCCAGTACTTC. Translating gives CSVDVLAGGTQYF. The full variable domain, in which reference TRBV29-1 and TRBJ2-5 provide the parts outside the CDR3, is SAVISQKPSRDICQRGTSLTIQCQVDSQVTMMFWYRQQPGQSLTLIATANQGSEATYESGFVIDKFPISRPNLTFSTLTVSNMSPEDSSIYLCSVDVLAGGTQYFGPGTRLLVL.